This T cell receptor (beta chain) was captured by sequencing in a study of regulatory T cells in long-lasting Graves disease. CDR3 length: 15 residues. Germline V gene lookup returns CDR1 SGDLS and CDR2 YYNGEE. V shed 0 bases and J shed 11 bases, with 20 bases lying between them. Worth noting for this clonotype: A read error may explain this, as a much larger clone is one base away.

iRepertoire HTBI primers and Arm-PCR of CDR3 regions built TCR beta libraries. TCRdb redid the calling of the multiplex PCR reads with MiXCR, one entry per CDR3 protein. Of about half a million distinct CDR3 sequences in the sample, 12% were seen once. Indicated time point: newly diagnosed GD, antithyroid drugs for less than 3 months. PBMCs were the source of the RNA used for TCR sequencing. The same data also contributed to another study, on T cells in Graves' hyperthyroidism and ophthalmopathy. That study adds: HTBI primers drove first-round RT-PCR of the TCR CDR3.

This TCR was recovered from a woman younger than 45 with Graves disease. This specimen was peripheral blood mononuclear cells (PBMCs), taken at new diagnosis, from a patient treated with antithyroid drugs. V usage is TRBV9 and J usage is TRBJ1-1; no reliable D call. CDR3 region: CASSVEPPVGALAFF. The CDR3 coding sequence is TGTGCCAGCAGCGTAGAGCCTCCGGTGGGTGCGCTTGCTTTCTTT.